The 26 T cell receptor beta chains below all came from one sample that was sequenced in a study of Ad26.COV2.S vaccination and SARS-CoV-2 variants (dated by TCRdb to the early 2020s). The label giving this sample's treatment or condition can be read as: about 20 received Ad26.COV2.S at low or high dose, single or two shots; about 5 received placebo; per-sample allocation not given. For vaccine and placebo recipients, repertoires were sequenced using samples collected on day 63 after the first injection. Libraries were built with the immunoSEQ multiplex PCR assay. The table was pulled from immuneACCESS by TCRdb, which kept in-frame rearrangements only. Such tables lose some clones; where checked, under half of the loss comes from unresolved V genes, and the rest has no known cause. Across this sample there are about 350,000 clones, with approximately 86% seen only once. The top ten hold roughly 10% of the sample.

The sequencing here drew on peripheral blood, taken in a trial of Ad26.COV2.S vaccine versus placebo. These receptors came from a person between 18 and 65 years old who received the Ad26.COV2.S COVID-19 vaccine or a placebo.

The chain is built from TRBV4-3 and TRBJ2-2; 8 bases are shared with TRBD2. CDR3 size: 16 residues. Looked up from germline, CDR1 is LGHNA and CDR2 is YSLEER. J gave up 2 bases and V 2 bases, and 4 bases lay outside the gene matches. The CDR3 region is CASSQNSGINTGELFF. For the CDR3, the DNA is TGCGCCAGCAGCCAAAATAGCGGGATTAACACCGGGGAGCTGTTTTTT.

The V and J genes are TRBV28 and TRBJ1-2, with D maybe TRBD1 (6 bases). Trimming removed 6 bases at V and 8 bases at J, with 19 bases between. The CDR3 sequence is 14 residues long. In germline, CDR1 is MDHEN, CDR2 SYDVKM. In DNA, the CDR3 is TGTGCCAGCAGACAACAGGGAGGGGGTAAAGGCTACACCTTC. Its translation is CASRQQGGGKGYTF.

The V call is TRBV9, the J call TRBJ2-1; D is possibly TRBD1 or TRBD2 (5 bases each). The CDR3 totals 14 residues. With 10 bases removed from V and 8 bases from J, the gap between germline ends came to 22 bases. In germline, CDR1 is SGDLS, CDR2 YYNGEE. Here the CDR3 reads CAGALTGSRDEQFF. CDR3 DNA: TGTGCCGGGGCCTTAACCGGGTCGAGGGATGAGCAGTTCTTC.

The rearrangement uses TRBV11-3 and TRBJ2-3, with TRBD2 matching over 8 bases. This CDR3 has 15 residues. The ends lost 5 bases at V and 1 base at J; junction bases unmatched: 5. Germline loops: CDR1 SGHNT, CDR2 YENEEA. The CDR3 DNA reads as TGTGCCAGCAGCCCACCGGGGGGGCGCACAGATACGCAGTATTTT. It codes for CASSPPGGRTDTQYF.

The chain's CDR3 is CASSQQGPPTGELFF. CDR3 bases: TGTGCCAGCTCACAACAGGGACCCCCCACCGGGGAGCTGTTTTTT. The chain joins TRBV18 to TRBJ2-2; perhaps TRBD1 as D (6 bases). Germline CDR1 KGHSH, CDR2 LQKENI. The CDR3 consists of 15 residues. V was clipped by 4 bases and J by 4 bases, with 13 bases between them.

The V gene is TRBV15, the J gene TRBJ1-4, with a weak D call TRBD1 (5 bases). This CDR3 region has 12 residues. The V end was cut by 3 bases, the J end by 7 bases, with 6 bases between. Germline V CDR1 and CDR2: LNHNV, YYDKDF (reference sequence). The CDR3 region is CATSRTAEKLFF. CDR3 bases: TGTGCCACCAGCAGGACAGCTGAAAAACTGTTTTTT.

The CDR3 region is CSASEDPYNEQFF. In nucleotides, the CDR3 is TGCAGTGCTAGTGAGGACCCCTACAATGAGCAGTTCTTC. The chain has TRBV20-1 and TRBJ2-1, with D hard to call. Per germline, CDR1 DFQATT and CDR2 SNEGSKA (reference sequence). Trimming took off 3 bases at V and 2 bases at J, with 8 bases between the two ends. The length of the CDR3 is 13 residues.

The V call is TRBV10-3, the J call TRBJ1-5; D uncertain. Germline V gene lookup returns CDR1 ENHRY and CDR2 SYGVKD. Trimming cost V 0 bases and J 4 bases, with 10 bases left between them. The CDR3 is made up of 15 amino acids. The chain's CDR3 is CAISESTGRNQPQHF. The CDR3 DNA reads as TGTGCCATCAGTGAGTCGACGGGCAGGAATCAGCCCCAGCATTTT.

This clone came up many times. V usage is TRBV12-3 or TRBV12-4 and J usage is TRBJ1-5; D remains ambiguous. V was cut by 5 bases and J by 7 bases, with 9 bases left in between. CDR3 size: 12 residues. CDR3 in amino acids: CASSLQTQPQHF. CDR3 DNA: TGTGCCAGCAGTCTCCAAACCCAGCCCCAGCATTTT.

This sequence joins TRBV6-6 and TRBJ1-1, with a tentative D call TRBD1 (6 bases). This CDR3 has 15 amino acids. V shed 6 bases and J shed 0 bases, with 14 bases lying between them. CDR1 is MNHNY and CDR2 is SVGAGI in the germline V gene (reference sequence). The CDR3 sequence: CASSTIRGLNTEAFF. The DNA for the CDR3 is TGTGCCAGCAGCACCATCAGGGGATTGAACACTGAAGCTTTCTTT.

V gene TRBV6-5 combines with J gene TRBJ2-7, with 8 nucleotides matching TRBD1. The CDR3 extends over 14 amino acids. The junction had 6 bases not matched to a gene; V was cut back by 6 bases and J by 2 bases. Per the germline V gene, CDR1 is MNHEY and CDR2 is SVGAGI. CDR3 coding DNA: TGTGCCAGCAGCCCAGGGGGCCGCCCCTACGAGCAGTACTTC. Translating gives CASSPGGRPYEQYF.

The CDR3 DNA reads as TGCAGCGTTGGGGCCCTGAGGTGGACGTACAATGAGCAGTTCTTC. It encodes CSVGALRWTYNEQFF. The rearrangement links TRBV29-1 to TRBJ2-1; D is unresolved. This CDR3 spans 15 amino acids. Germline-derived CDR1 and CDR2 are SQVTM and ANQGSEA. Trimming left V 4 bases short and J 4 bases short, with 17 bases between.

The V gene is TRBV11-3, the J gene TRBJ2-1; TRBD1 aligns across 8 bases. CDR3 length: 13 amino acids. The V gene end was trimmed by 1 base and the J gene end by 12 bases; junction bases not matched to a gene: 5. Germline CDR1 is SGHNT and CDR2 is YENEEA. CDR3 sequence reads: CASSLASGGGQFF. In DNA form, the CDR3 reads TGTGCCAGCAGCTTAGCTTCAGGGGGCGGGCAGTTCTTC.

The chain employs TRBV12-3 or TRBV12-4 and TRBJ2-3; D might be TRBD2 (5 bases). This CDR3 comprises 13 residues. The ends were cut back, 3 bases at V and 6 bases at J, with 10 bases in the middle. The CDR3 here is CASSFGQRDTQYF. CDR3 DNA sequence: TGTGCCAGCAGTTTTGGCCAGCGGGATACGCAGTATTTT.

The gene calls are TRBV28 and TRBJ1-2, with D perhaps matching TRBD1 (5 bases). The CDR3 is 13 amino acids. Germline lookup yields CDR1 MDHEN and CDR2 SYDVKM. The V gene lost 6 bases and the J gene lost 8 bases, with 16 bases spanning the gap. The CDR3 DNA reads as TGTGCCAGCAGGATAGACAGAGACTGGGGCTACACCTTC. This codes for CASRIDRDWGYTF.

The CDR3 bases are TGTGCCAGCAGCTTAGTGGGGGGCGCGGGGCCCTACGAGCAGTACTTC. It specifies CASSLVGGAGPYEQYF. This sequence joins TRBV7-2 and TRBJ2-7, with D perhaps being TRBD1 or TRBD2 (6 bases each). The germline V and J ends were trimmed by 1 base and 2 bases, with 15 bases remaining between them. The germline CDR1 and CDR2 sequences are SGHTA and FQGNSA. The CDR3 totals 16 residues.

The V gene is TRBV10-2, the J gene TRBJ2-2; D not resolved. Germline lookup yields CDR1 WSHSY and CDR2 SAAADI. This CDR3 spans 15 amino acids. Trimming took off 4 bases at V and 5 bases at J, with 14 bases between the two ends. DNA of the CDR3: TGCGCCAGCAGTGCCAGCGCCTCTGAAACCGGGGAGCTGTTTTTT. The encoded protein is CASSASASETGELFF.

This clone was observed once. The V gene is TRBV19, the J gene TRBJ1-2; no firm D call. The V and J ends lost 4 bases and 5 bases respectively, with 11 bases between them. Germline V gene sequence: CDR1 LNHDA, CDR2 SQIVND (reference sequence). There are 13 residues in the CDR3. The CDR3 loop is CASSSGGGYGYTF. The CDR3, as DNA: TGTGCCAGTAGTAGTGGCGGAGGGTATGGCTACACCTTC. The whole variable domain, filled in from reference TRBV19 and TRBJ1-2, reads DGGITQSPKYLFRKEGQNVTLSCEQNLNHDAMYWYRQDPGQGLRLIYYSQIVNDFQKGDIAEGYSVSREKKESFPLTVTSAQKNPTAFYLCASSSGGGYGYTFGSGTRLTVV.

This clone was detected only once. The V gene is TRBV10-2, the J gene TRBJ1-4; D is uncertain. Germline V gene lookup returns CDR1 WSHSY and CDR2 SAAADI. Trimming took off 6 bases at V and 9 bases at J, with 5 bases between the two ends. The CDR3 runs 10 residues. CDR3 sequence: CASRGKKLFF. The CDR3 bases are TGCGCCAGCAGGGGGAAAAAACTGTTTTTT.

V gene TRBV6-5 combines with J gene TRBJ2-1; 12 nucleotides match TRBD2. V shed 4 bases and J 4 bases; nucleotides not matched to a gene: 2. Germline CDR1 and CDR2: MNHEY and SVGAGI. This CDR3 comprises 15 residues. CDR3 in amino acids: CASSSGLAGYNEQFF. CDR3 bases: TGTGCCAGCAGTTCAGGACTAGCGGGGTACAATGAGCAGTTCTTC.

The chain combines TRBV7-2 with TRBJ2-2; 7 nucleotides agree with TRBD1. Germline V gene sequence: CDR1 SGHTA, CDR2 FQGNSA. The CDR3 length is 14 residues. With V trimmed by 2 bases and J by 4 bases, 1 base remained unmatched. CDR3 nucleotide sequence: TGTGCCAGCAGCTTAACAGGGGTCACCGGGGAGCTGTTTTTT. Protein sequence: CASSLTGVTGELFF.

This chain joins TRBV7-8 and TRBJ2-5; D gene uncertain. Trimming left V 1 base short and J 4 bases short, with 7 bases between. Per germline, CDR1 SGHVS and CDR2 FQNEAQ. CDR3 length: 13 amino acids. The CDR3, as DNA: TGTGCCAGCAGCTTAGGGTCGAGAGAGACCCAGTACTTC. Its protein product is CASSLGSRETQYF.

The rearrangement joins TRBV28 to TRBJ2-3; no definite D call. Germline-derived CDR1 and CDR2 are MDHEN and SYDVKM. The CDR3 extends over 17 amino acids. Trimming stripped 2 bases from V and 2 bases from J, with 17 bases between. The CDR3: CASSLRDGRIITDTQYF. The CDR3 nucleotides read TGTGCCAGCAGTTTACGCGACGGCAGGATCATCACAGATACGCAGTATTTT.

The CDR3 DNA reads TGTGCCAGCAGTTTAAGAGGGCGGGGGGGCATGGAGACCCAGTACTTC. It codes for CASSLRGRGGMETQYF. The chain couples TRBV28 to TRBJ2-5; 9 positions match TRBD2. The CDR3 extends over 16 amino acids. The junction had 9 bases not matched to a gene; V was cut back by 2 bases and J by 5 bases. Germline V gene lookup returns CDR1 MDHEN and CDR2 SYDVKM.

The chain has TRBV27 and TRBJ2-6, with unresolved D. Per germline, CDR1 MNHEY and CDR2 SMNVEV (reference sequence). V dropped 2 bases and J dropped 2 bases, with 7 bases sitting between them. The CDR3 runs to 15 residues. CDR3 sequence: CASSLRGPGANVLTF. The CDR3, as DNA: TGTGCCAGCAGTTTACGAGGCCCTGGGGCCAACGTCCTGACTTTC.

The rearrangement uses TRBV7-3 and TRBJ2-1, with a tentative D call TRBD2 (6 bases). Trimming stripped 4 bases from V and 8 bases from J, with 18 bases between. Looked up from germline, CDR1 is SGHTA and CDR2 is FQGTGA. The CDR3 consists of 15 residues. CDR3 amino acids: CASSSLGGGPDEQFF. In DNA form, the CDR3 reads TGTGCCAGCAGCTCTCTTGGGGGAGGCCCCGATGAGCAGTTCTTC.